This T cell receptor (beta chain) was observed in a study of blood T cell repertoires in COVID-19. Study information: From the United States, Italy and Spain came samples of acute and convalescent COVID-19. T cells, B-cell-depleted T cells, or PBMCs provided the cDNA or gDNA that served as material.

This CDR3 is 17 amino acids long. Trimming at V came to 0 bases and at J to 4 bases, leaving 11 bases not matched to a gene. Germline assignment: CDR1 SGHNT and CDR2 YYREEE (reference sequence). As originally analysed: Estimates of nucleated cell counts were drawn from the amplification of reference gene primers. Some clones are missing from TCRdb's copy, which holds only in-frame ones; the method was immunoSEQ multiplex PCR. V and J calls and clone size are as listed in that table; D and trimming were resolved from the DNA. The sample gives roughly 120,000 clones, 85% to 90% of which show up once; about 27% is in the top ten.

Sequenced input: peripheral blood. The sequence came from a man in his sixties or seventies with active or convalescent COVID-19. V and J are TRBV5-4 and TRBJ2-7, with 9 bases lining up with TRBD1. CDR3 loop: CASSLASPGTGNYEQYF. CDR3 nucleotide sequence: TGTGCCAGCAGCTTGGCCTCACCAGGGACAGGGAATTACGAGCAGTACTTC.